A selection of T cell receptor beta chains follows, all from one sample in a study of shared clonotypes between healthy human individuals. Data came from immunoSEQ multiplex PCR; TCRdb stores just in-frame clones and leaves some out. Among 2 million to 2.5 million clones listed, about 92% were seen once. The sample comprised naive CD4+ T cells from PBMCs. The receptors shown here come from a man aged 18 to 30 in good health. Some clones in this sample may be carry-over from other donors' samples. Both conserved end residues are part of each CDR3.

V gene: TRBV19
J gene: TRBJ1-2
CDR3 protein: CASSTRTGDGYTF

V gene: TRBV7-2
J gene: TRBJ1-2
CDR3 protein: CASTYLGDRRGYTF

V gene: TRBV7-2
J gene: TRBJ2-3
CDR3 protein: CASSLRPLILLTDTQYF

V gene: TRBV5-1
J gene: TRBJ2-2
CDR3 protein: CASSLDGTSVGELFF

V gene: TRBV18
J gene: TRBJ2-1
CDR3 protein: CASSINEQFF

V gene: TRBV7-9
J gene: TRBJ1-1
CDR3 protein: CASSLPVTGAEAFF

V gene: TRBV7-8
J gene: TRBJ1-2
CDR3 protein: CASSLSREGGYTF

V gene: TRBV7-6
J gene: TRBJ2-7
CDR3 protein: CASSPRVGQGAIYEQYF

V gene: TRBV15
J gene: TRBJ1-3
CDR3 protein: CATSRGGISGNTIYF

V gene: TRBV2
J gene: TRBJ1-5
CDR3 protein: CASSRHNQPQHF

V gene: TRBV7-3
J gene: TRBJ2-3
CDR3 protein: CASSLRGQGNTDTQYF

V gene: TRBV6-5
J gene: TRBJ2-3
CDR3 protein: CASSQKRATDTQYF

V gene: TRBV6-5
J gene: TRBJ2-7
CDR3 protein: CASSRTSTYEQYF

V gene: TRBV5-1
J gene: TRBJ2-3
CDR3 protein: CASSNEPSGSTDTQYF

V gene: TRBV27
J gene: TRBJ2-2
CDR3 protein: CASSPRHTGELFF

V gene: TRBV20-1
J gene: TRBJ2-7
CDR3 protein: CSALIVGEQYF

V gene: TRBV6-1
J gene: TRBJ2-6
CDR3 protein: CASSERQGVSGANVLTF

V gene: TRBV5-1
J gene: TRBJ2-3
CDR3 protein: CASSSWGADTQYF

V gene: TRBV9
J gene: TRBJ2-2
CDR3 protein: CASSVGLASTGELFF

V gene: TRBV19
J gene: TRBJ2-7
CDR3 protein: CASSMGRLAGVYEQYF

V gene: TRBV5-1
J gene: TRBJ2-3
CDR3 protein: CASSSLTTGTDTQYF

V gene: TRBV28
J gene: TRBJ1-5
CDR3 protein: CASSQDRGYQPQHF

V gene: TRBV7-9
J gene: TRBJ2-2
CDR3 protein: CARRPPSNTGELFF

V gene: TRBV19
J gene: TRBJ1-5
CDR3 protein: CASSGGQGESNQPQHF

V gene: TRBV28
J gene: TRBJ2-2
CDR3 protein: CASSFSRGRAEDTGELFF

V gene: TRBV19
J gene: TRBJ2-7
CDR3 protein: CASSPLSPGRDRLNYEQYF

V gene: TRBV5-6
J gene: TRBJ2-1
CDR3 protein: CASSLEARPYNEQFF

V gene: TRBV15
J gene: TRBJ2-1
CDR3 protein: CATSRPSGYYNEQFF

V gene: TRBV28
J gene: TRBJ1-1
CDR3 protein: CASSAQFFPGGTEAFF

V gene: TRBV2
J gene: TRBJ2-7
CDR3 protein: CASSENVAPLYF

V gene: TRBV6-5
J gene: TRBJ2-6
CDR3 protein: CASSYAPSPANVLTF

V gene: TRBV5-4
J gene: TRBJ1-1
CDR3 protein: CASSFALNTEAFF

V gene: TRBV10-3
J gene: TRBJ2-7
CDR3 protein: CAISEVMTSEYEQYF

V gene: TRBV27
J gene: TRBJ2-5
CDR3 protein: CASSPLAAQETQYF

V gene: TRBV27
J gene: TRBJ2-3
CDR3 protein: CASRPSFLPNQGFTDTQYF

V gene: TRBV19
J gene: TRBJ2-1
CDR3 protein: CASNNRGADEQFF

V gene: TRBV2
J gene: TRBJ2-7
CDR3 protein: CANLPGLAGGLSYEQYF

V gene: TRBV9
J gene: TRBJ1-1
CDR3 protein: CASSVGGANTEAFF

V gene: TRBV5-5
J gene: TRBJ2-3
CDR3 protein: CASTRQGADTQYF

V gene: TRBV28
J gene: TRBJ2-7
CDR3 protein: CASSRPGLDYEQYF

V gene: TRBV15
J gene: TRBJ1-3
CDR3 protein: CATSRDKASGNTIYF

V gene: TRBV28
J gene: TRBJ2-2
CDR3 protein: CASSLGGPLSTGELFF

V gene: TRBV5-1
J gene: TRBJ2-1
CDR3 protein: CASSSSGTWGSVREQFF

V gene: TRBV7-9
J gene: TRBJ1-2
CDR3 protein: CASSAGQGATDGYTF

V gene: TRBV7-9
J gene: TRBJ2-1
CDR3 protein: CASSSGQDRFF

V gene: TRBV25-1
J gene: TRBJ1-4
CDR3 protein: CASSEWGAVNEKLFF

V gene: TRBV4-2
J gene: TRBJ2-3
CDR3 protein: CASSQELAEGSRDTQYF

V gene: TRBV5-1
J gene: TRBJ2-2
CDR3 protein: CASSLEGGRGANTGELFF

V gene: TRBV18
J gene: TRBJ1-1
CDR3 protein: CASSPLMGKNTEAFF

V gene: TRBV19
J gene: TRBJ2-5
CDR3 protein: CASSQNSQETQYF

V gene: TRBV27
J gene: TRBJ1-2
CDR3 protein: CASSSRTGGGYTF

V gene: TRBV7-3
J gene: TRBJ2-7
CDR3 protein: CASSLGQGTLYEQYF

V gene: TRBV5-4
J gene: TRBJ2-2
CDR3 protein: CASSLKVPGRGTGELFF

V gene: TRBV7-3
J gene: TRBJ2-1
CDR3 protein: CASSLDGRAGNEQFF